A selection of T cell receptor beta chains follows, all from one sample in a study of blood T cell repertoires in COVID-19. The repertoire was sequenced with immunoSEQ multiplex PCR; TCRdb's copy has only in-frame clones and lacks some. The sample lists about 200,000 clones; about 86% were seen once. Material for sequencing was peripheral blood. The origin of the receptors is a woman aged 45-65 years with acute or convalescent COVID-19. CDR3s include the opening cysteine and the closing phenylalanine or tryptophan. The order of the fields is V gene, clone size, D gene, J gene, CDR3 DNA, CDR3 protein. The D gene is left open where the match is weak. Some rows mark clone size as missing; the rest say once, few, many or name a class of expanded clone.

v_call: TRBV20-1; clone_size: -; d_call: TRBD1; j_call: TRBJ1-2; cdr3_nt: TGCAGTGCTAGTGGGACAGCACCGTTCTATGGCTACACCTTC; cdr3_aa: CSASGTAPFYGYTF
v_call: TRBV10-3; clone_size: once; d_call: -; j_call: TRBJ2-7; cdr3_nt: TGTGCCATCAGTGACTATCGGGAGTACGAGCAGTACTTC; cdr3_aa: CAISDYREYEQYF
v_call: TRBV19; clone_size: -; d_call: -; j_call: TRBJ2-2; cdr3_nt: TGTGCCAGTAGTTCATGGGAGAGGGACACCGGGGAGCTGTTTTTT; cdr3_aa: CASSSWERDTGELFF
v_call: TRBV6-5; clone_size: -; d_call: TRBD1; j_call: TRBJ1-2; cdr3_nt: TGTGCCAGCAGTTATGGGGGGACAGGCCACTATGGCTACACCTTC; cdr3_aa: CASSYGGTGHYGYTF
v_call: TRBV5-5; clone_size: -; d_call: TRBD1; j_call: TRBJ1-1; cdr3_nt: TGTGCCAGCAGCTTTAATTTCAGGGGGCTTACGAACACTGAAGCTTTCTTT; cdr3_aa: CASSFNFRGLTNTEAFF
v_call: TRBV6-2/TRBV6-3; clone_size: once; d_call: -; j_call: TRBJ2-3; cdr3_nt: TGTGCCAGCAGTTCGTGGGACTCCCCTCGTACGCAGTATTTT; cdr3_aa: CASSSWDSPRTQYF
v_call: TRBV7-9; clone_size: -; d_call: TRBD1; j_call: TRBJ2-1; cdr3_nt: TGTGCCAGCAGCTTACTCCGGGACAGGGGGATTGATGAGCAGTTCTTC; cdr3_aa: CASSLLRDRGIDEQFF
v_call: TRBV11-2; clone_size: -; d_call: -; j_call: TRBJ2-7; cdr3_nt: TGTGCCAGCAGCCCGGCACGGAGTAACTACGAGCAGTACTTC; cdr3_aa: CASSPARSNYEQYF
v_call: TRBV20-1; clone_size: -; d_call: -; j_call: TRBJ2-3; cdr3_nt: TGCAGTGCTAGTTTCACTAGCACAGATACGCAGTATTTT; cdr3_aa: CSASFTSTDTQYF
v_call: TRBV5-1; clone_size: -; d_call: -; j_call: TRBJ1-3; cdr3_nt: TGCGCCAGCAGCCAAGTGGGCAGCTCTGGAAACACCATATATTTT; cdr3_aa: CASSQVGSSGNTIYF
v_call: TRBV28; clone_size: -; d_call: -; j_call: TRBJ2-2; cdr3_nt: TGTGCCAGCAGTACCCCCCCTAGCGTTAAGCTGTTTTTT; cdr3_aa: CASSTPPSVKLFF
v_call: TRBV29-1; clone_size: -; d_call: -; j_call: TRBJ2-5; cdr3_nt: TGCAGCGTGGTACAGGGTACGCAAGAGACCCAGTACTTC; cdr3_aa: CSVVQGTQETQYF
v_call: TRBV7-2; clone_size: -; d_call: TRBD1; j_call: TRBJ1-6; cdr3_nt: TGTGCCAGCAGCTTCCGGGACAGCTCTCGGTATAATTCACCCCTCCACTTT; cdr3_aa: CASSFRDSSRYNSPLHF
v_call: TRBV5-1; clone_size: -; d_call: -; j_call: TRBJ1-1; cdr3_nt: TGCGCCAGCAGCTTCGCGGGGGGTTGGGACACTGAAGCTTTCTTT; cdr3_aa: CASSFAGGWDTEAFF
v_call: TRBV19; clone_size: -; d_call: -; j_call: TRBJ2-1; cdr3_nt: TGTGCCAGTAGTATAGATGTAGGGGGCTCCTACAATGAGCAGTTCTTC; cdr3_aa: CASSIDVGGSYNEQFF
v_call: TRBV30; clone_size: few; d_call: -; j_call: TRBJ1-2; cdr3_nt: TGTGCCTGGAGTGGTGGGAGAACTAACTATGGCTACACCTTC; cdr3_aa: CAWSGGRTNYGYTF
v_call: TRBV3-1/TRBV3-2; clone_size: -; d_call: TRBD2; j_call: TRBJ2-5; cdr3_nt: TGTGCCAGCAGCCAAGATGAACGGACTAGCGCGAAGACCCAGTACTTC; cdr3_aa: CASSQDERTSAKTQYF
v_call: TRBV6-6; clone_size: -; d_call: TRBD1; j_call: TRBJ1-1; cdr3_nt: TGTGCCGTCGGTGGGAACAGGGGAATGTTTAACACTGAAGCTTTCTTT; cdr3_aa: CAVGGNRGMFNTEAFF
v_call: TRBV2; clone_size: -; d_call: -; j_call: TRBJ1-5; cdr3_nt: TGTGCCAGCAGTGAAAATGGGGACCCAGGGGCCCAGCATTTT; cdr3_aa: CASSENGDPGAQHF
v_call: TRBV7-2; clone_size: -; d_call: -; j_call: TRBJ2-7; cdr3_nt: TGTGCCAGCAGGATCCCCCCGGGTAAGCAGTACTTC; cdr3_aa: CASRIPPGKQYF
v_call: TRBV4-3; clone_size: -; d_call: -; j_call: TRBJ2-1; cdr3_nt: TGCGCCAGCAGCCAAGTTAGGGGCAATGAGCAGTTCTTC; cdr3_aa: CASSQVRGNEQFF
v_call: TRBV6-5; clone_size: -; d_call: -; j_call: TRBJ1-6; cdr3_nt: TGTGCCAGCAGGGCGGCGATTAAGTCACCCCTCCACTTT; cdr3_aa: CASRAAIKSPLHF
v_call: TRBV4-3; clone_size: -; d_call: TRBD2; j_call: TRBJ2-7; cdr3_nt: TGCGCCAGCAGCCAAGTGGTTAGCGGGGGTTATGGGGGATTCTCCTACGAGCAGTACTTC; cdr3_aa: CASSQVVSGGYGGFSYEQYF
v_call: TRBV11-1; clone_size: -; d_call: -; j_call: TRBJ2-5; cdr3_nt: TGTGCCAGCAGCTTCAGGAGGGGAGAGACCCAGTACTTC; cdr3_aa: CASSFRRGETQYF
v_call: TRBV5-5; clone_size: -; d_call: -; j_call: TRBJ2-3; cdr3_nt: TGTGCCAGCAGGACAGGAGAGACGATAAGGACGCAGTATTTT; cdr3_aa: CASRTGETIRTQYF
v_call: TRBV30; clone_size: few; d_call: TRBD2; j_call: TRBJ2-1; cdr3_nt: TGTGCCTGGAGTGTAGGAGCGGGAGAAGGGAATGAGCAGTTCTTC; cdr3_aa: CAWSVGAGEGNEQFF
v_call: TRBV30; clone_size: -; d_call: TRBD1; j_call: TRBJ1-5; cdr3_nt: TGTGCCTGGAGCCAGACAGGGGCGCAGCCCCAGCATTTT; cdr3_aa: CAWSQTGAQPQHF
v_call: TRBV10-1; clone_size: -; d_call: -; j_call: TRBJ2-7; cdr3_nt: TGCGCCAGCAGTGAGTCTTCCCAGGGCTACGAGCAGTACTTC; cdr3_aa: CASSESSQGYEQYF
v_call: TRBV18; clone_size: -; d_call: -; j_call: TRBJ1-3; cdr3_nt: TGTGCCAGCTCACCATACCCTTCGGGGAAAACTGGAAACACCATATATTTT; cdr3_aa: CASSPYPSGKTGNTIYF
v_call: TRBV7-9; clone_size: -; d_call: -; j_call: TRBJ2-2; cdr3_nt: TGTGCCAGCAGCTTATCAGGACTCCTCAACACCGGGGAGCTGTTTTTT; cdr3_aa: CASSLSGLLNTGELFF
v_call: TRBV4-3; clone_size: -; d_call: TRBD2; j_call: TRBJ2-1; cdr3_nt: TGCGCCAGCAGCCAGGAAGGGACTAGCCTAGACAATGAGCAGTTCTTC; cdr3_aa: CASSQEGTSLDNEQFF
v_call: TRBV1; clone_size: few; d_call: -; j_call: TRBJ2-1; cdr3_nt: TGCACCAGCAGCCCGGAGGAGCGGGAGGGCCGCCACAATGAGCAGTTCTTC; cdr3_aa: CTSSPEEREGRHNEQFF
v_call: TRBV18; clone_size: -; d_call: TRBD1; j_call: TRBJ2-7; cdr3_nt: TGTGCCAGCTCAGGAATGGGGACAGGGACCTACGAGCAGTACTTC; cdr3_aa: CASSGMGTGTYEQYF
v_call: TRBV7-2; clone_size: once; d_call: TRBD2; j_call: TRBJ2-7; cdr3_nt: TGTGCCAGCAGCTTGGCTGGCGGGGGGGCTTACGAGCAGTACTTC; cdr3_aa: CASSLAGGGAYEQYF
v_call: TRBV24-1; clone_size: -; d_call: -; j_call: TRBJ2-3; cdr3_nt: TGTGCCACCAGTGACCGACTCTCTAGCACAGATACGCAGTATTTT; cdr3_aa: CATSDRLSSTDTQYF
v_call: TRBV12-5; clone_size: -; d_call: -; j_call: TRBJ2-7; cdr3_nt: TGTGCTAGTGGTTTGGTACGGTTCTCCCTCTACGAGCAGTACTTC; cdr3_aa: CASGLVRFSLYEQYF
v_call: TRBV3-1/TRBV3-2; clone_size: -; d_call: TRBD2; j_call: TRBJ2-5; cdr3_nt: TGTGCCAGCAGCCCAAGCTTTACCGGGACTAGCGTTGGAGAGACCCAGTACTTC; cdr3_aa: CASSPSFTGTSVGETQYF
v_call: TRBV30; clone_size: -; d_call: TRBD2; j_call: TRBJ2-4; cdr3_nt: TGTGCCTGGAGTCCAGTCAATCTCGGAGTTGGGAGGGCAGCCAAAAACATTCAGTACTTC; cdr3_aa: CAWSPVNLGVGRAAKNIQYF
v_call: TRBV19; clone_size: -; d_call: -; j_call: TRBJ2-1; cdr3_nt: TGTGCCAGTAGTATAGACCCCCCCCTTAGCTCCTACAATGAGCAGTTCTTC; cdr3_aa: CASSIDPPLSSYNEQFF
v_call: TRBV19; clone_size: -; d_call: TRBD1; j_call: TRBJ2-7; cdr3_nt: TGTGCCAGTAGTAAGGACACAGGGGCCGAGCAGTACTTC; cdr3_aa: CASSKDTGAEQYF
v_call: TRBV11-3; clone_size: -; d_call: -; j_call: TRBJ1-1; cdr3_nt: TGTGCCAGCAGCTTCGCGAAAGGGGCTGAAGCTTTCTTT; cdr3_aa: CASSFAKGAEAFF
v_call: TRBV5-5; clone_size: -; d_call: TRBD1; j_call: TRBJ1-4; cdr3_nt: TGTGCCAGCACCACCGGGACAGTTAATGAAAAACTGTTTTTT; cdr3_aa: CASTTGTVNEKLFF
v_call: TRBV4-3; clone_size: -; d_call: TRBD1; j_call: TRBJ2-2; cdr3_nt: TGCGCCAGCAGCCAAGGGACAGGGAACACCGGGGAGCTGTTTTTT; cdr3_aa: CASSQGTGNTGELFF
v_call: TRBV24-1; clone_size: -; d_call: -; j_call: TRBJ2-3; cdr3_nt: TGTGCCACCCTATTGACAGATACGCAGTATTTT; cdr3_aa: CATLLTDTQYF
v_call: TRBV7-9; clone_size: -; d_call: TRBD2; j_call: TRBJ2-1; cdr3_nt: TGTGCCAGCAGCTTATGGACTAGCGGGTTTTCCAATGAGCAGTTCTTC; cdr3_aa: CASSLWTSGFSNEQFF